These 14 T cell receptor beta chains were all obtained from the same sample, sequenced in a study of T cells in Graves' hyperthyroidism and ophthalmopathy. Researchers took RNA transcripts and amplified the TCR beta CDR3 regions from them. TCR CDR3 underwent first-round RT-PCR with the HTBI primer set. From the multiplex PCR reads, TCRdb called clonotypes with MiXCR, one entry per CDR3 protein. There are 700,000 to 850,000 distinct CDR3 sequences in the sample; about 35% occur only once, and around a third lies in the top ten. Sequencing was done on a sample of blood. These receptor sequences come from a woman aged 40 to 50 with Graves' hyperthyroidism.

The rearrangement uses TRBV20-1 and TRBJ2-7, with 7 bases aligning to TRBD2. After removal of 4 bases from V and 12 bases from J, the junction contained 15 bases not matched to a gene. The CDR3 spans 13 residues. The germline V gene encodes CDR1 DFQATT and CDR2 SNEGSKA (reference sequence). The CDR3: CSANGEGTHGRYF. The CDR3 coding sequence is TGCAGTGCTAACGGGGAGGGGACCCACGGGCGGTACTTC.

CDR3 DNA sequence: TGTGCCAGCCGGAAACGGGGGGCGCAGGGGTCAGATACGCAGTATTTT. Translating it yields CASRKRGAQGSDTQYF. This chain links TRBV12-3 or TRBV12-4 with TRBJ2-3; D possibly corresponds to TRBD2 (7 bases). The CDR3 has 16 residues. V lost 8 bases, J lost 4 bases, and 22 bases lay in between.

The table lists this clonotype with a few counts. The genes are TRBV19 and TRBJ2-7; 9 bases agree with TRBD2. After removal of 6 bases from V and 2 bases from J, the junction contained 17 bases not matched to a gene. The CDR3 totals 18 residues. Germline V CDR1 and CDR2: LNHDA, SQIVND (reference sequence). The CDR3 loop reads CASSPGSGGFPETYEQYF. DNA for the CDR3: TGTGCCAGTAGCCCGGGTAGCGGGGGATTCCCTGAAACCTACGAGCAGTACTTC.

This clonotype was detected ten times or more. The chain joins TRBV12-3 or TRBV12-4 to TRBJ2-7; D is ambiguous. The V end was cut by 5 bases, the J end by 0 bases, with 5 bases between. CDR3 length: 12 residues. In DNA form, the CDR3 reads TGTGCCAGCAGTCGCCGCTCCTACGAGCAGTACTTC. It is translated as CASSRRSYEQYF.

The rearrangement uses TRBV6-1 and TRBJ2-7; 8 bases map to TRBD2. The CDR3 is made up of 14 amino acids. Germline V gene data show CDR1 as MNHNS and CDR2 as SASEGT. The V and J ends lost 8 bases and 2 bases, in that order; junction bases with no gene match: 8. CDR3 in amino acids: CASSPIAGTYEQYF. The CDR3 DNA reads as TGTGCCAGCTCACCTATAGCGGGGACCTACGAGCAGTACTTC.

This clonotype has ten or more counts. This rearrangement joins TRBV11-2 to TRBJ1-2; D is undetermined. V shed 4 bases and J shed 3 bases, with 6 bases lying between them. CDR1 and CDR2 from the germline V gene are SGHAT and FQNNGV. The CDR3 totals 12 residues. The CDR3 bases are TGTGCCAGCAGCTCTAGTTACTATGGCTACACCTTC. Protein: CASSSSYYGYTF.

This chain connects TRBV5-8 to TRBJ1-1, with TRBD1 matching over 7 bases. V was pared by 0 bases and J by 3 bases, with 11 bases of the junction left unmatched. The CDR3 runs 17 residues. CDR1 SGHTS and CDR2 YDEGEE come from the germline V gene. The CDR3 is CASSLDGRGNWDTEAFF. The DNA for the CDR3 is TGTGCCAGCAGCTTGGATGGCAGGGGGAACTGGGACACTGAAGCTTTCTTT.

Points on this clonotype: This clone may be a read error of a much larger clone one base away. This rearrangement joins TRBV9 to TRBJ1-1; possible D gene TRBD1, 6 bases. The V gene's germline CDR1 is SGDLS and CDR2 YYNGEE. The CDR3 runs 14 residues. V was shortened by 6 bases and J by 6 bases, with 18 bases between the two germline ends. CDR3 in amino acids: CASNSFGQPAEAFF. CDR3 bases: TGTGCCAGCAATTCCTTTGGACAGCCAGCTGAAGCTTTCTTT.

This clonotype has at least ten counts. The gene calls are TRBV10-3 and TRBJ2-7; 9 bases align to TRBD1. Germline V gene sequence: CDR1 ENHRY, CDR2 SYGVKD. V was clipped by 3 bases and J by 2 bases; unmatched bases: 2. This CDR3 is 14 amino acids long. CDR3 loop: CAISDRDRAYEQYF. The CDR3 DNA is TGTGCCATCAGTGACCGGGACAGGGCCTACGAGCAGTACTTC.

This clonotype was seen repeatedly, ten times or more. This chain connects TRBV4-3 to TRBJ1-5; D gene uncertain. This CDR3 has 15 amino acids. The V end lost 3 bases, the J end lost 2 bases, and 11 bases lay between the germline ends. From germline, CDR1 is LGHNA and CDR2 YSLEER. For the CDR3, the DNA is TGCGCCAGCAGCCAGGACCCTGGGGGCAATCAGCCCCAGCATTTT. Translating it yields CASSQDPGGNQPQHF.

This clonotype came up once. This may be a read error: a much more frequent sequence differs by one nucleotide. The chain uses TRBV7-9 and TRBJ2-5; D possibly uses TRBD1 or TRBD2 (5 bases each). The CDR3 is 14 amino acids. From germline, CDR1 is SEHNR and CDR2 FQNEAQ (reference sequence). CDR3 sequence (DNA): TGTGCCAGCAGCCCCGATAGGGACCAAGAGACCCTGTACTTC. Translating it yields CASSPDRDQETLYF.

The V call is TRBV15, the J call TRBJ1-3; 11 bases fit TRBD1. V shed 1 base and J 4 bases; nucleotides not matched to a gene: 6. Germline V gives CDR1 LNHNV, CDR2 YYDKDF (reference sequence). CDR3 size: 17 residues. The CDR3 loop reads CATSRVGTGGPGNTIYF. CDR3 nucleotides: TGTGCCACCAGCAGAGTCGGGACAGGGGGGCCCGGAAACACCATATATTTT.

This clonotype has just a few counts. This chain connects TRBV20-1 to TRBJ1-1, with D possibly matching TRBD1 (5 bases). The CDR3 contains 15 residues. Trimming took 4 bases from V and 1 from J, leaving 16 bases between them. From germline, CDR1 is DFQATT and CDR2 SNEGSKA (reference sequence). The CDR3, as DNA: TGCAGTGCTACTATTCCCGGGACGTCGAACACTGAAGCTTTCTTT. Its translation is CSATIPGTSNTEAFF.

This clonotype occurred many times. V is TRBV19 and J is TRBJ1-1; no clear D. Trimming stripped 6 bases from V and 8 bases from J, with 10 bases between. The CDR3 spans 11 residues. Germline V gene sequence: CDR1 LNHDA, CDR2 SQIVND (reference sequence). The CDR3 nucleotides are TGTGCCAGTAGCAACACGATAGAAGCTTTCTTT. This codes for CASSNTIEAFF.